This TCR beta chain was identified in a study of naive and memory T cell subsets. This clonotype was recorded a few times. Four PCR rounds used nested alpha and beta constant region primers plus the SP2 primer. One entry per CDR3 protein, called by TCRdb with MiXCR from the 5' RACE reads. The table records 60,000 or so distinct CDR3 sequences, 7% to 8.5% of them present only once. The CDR3 length is 15 residues. The germline V gene has CDR1 WSHSY and CDR2 SAAADI. V was pared by 8 bases and J by 9 bases, with 15 bases of the junction left unmatched. An oligonucleotide containing a UMI was ligated to the 3' end of TCR cDNA. Cells were not sorted; total RNA input targeted roughly 1 to 1000 ng.

The receptor was isolated from a male donor in good health. This sequence joins TRBV10-2 and TRBJ2-1, with TRBD1 matching 8 bases. The CDR3 is CASRTGQDPVPEQFF. The CDR3 DNA reads as TGCGCCAGCCGTACGGGACAGGATCCCGTTCCTGAGCAGTTCTTC.